This T cell receptor beta chain was recovered during a study of T cell responses to AZD1222 COVID-19 vaccine. Only in-frame clones appear in the TCRdb table, and some are missing; sequencing was by immunoSEQ multiplex PCR. The sample carries 150,000 to 200,000 clones, about nine tenths recorded once. The V gene lost 1 base and the J gene lost 4 bases, with 10 bases spanning the gap. This CDR3 is 14 amino acids long. Germline assignment: CDR1 LGHDT and CDR2 YNNKEL (reference sequence). J is TRBJ1-1 and V is TRBV3-1 (or the pseudogene TRBV3-2), with no clear D. The receptor's source is an adult who received the AZD1222 COVID-19 vaccine. Sequencing used peripheral blood, obtained 28 days after the second AZD1222 dose. The CDR3 protein is CASSQAIISTEAFF. The CDR3 region has the DNA TGTGCCAGCAGCCAAGCCATAATTAGCACTGAAGCTTTCTTT.